This T cell receptor (beta chain) was captured by sequencing in a study of T-cell memory formation after mild COVID-19. Study context: Clusters of TCRs were largely donor specific.

The CDR3 is 14 amino acids. Germline-derived CDR1 and CDR2 are SQVTM and ANQGSEA. J lost 4 bases, V lost 4 bases, and 7 bases had no gene match. This clonotype showed up many times. The antigen is undetermined. UMIs and sample barcodes were carried by the TCR alpha and TCR beta cDNA libraries that 5'RACE produced using constant-segment primers. TCRdb reprocessed the 5' RACE reads via MiXCR and lists one record per CDR3 protein. The sample has 150,000 to 200,000 distinct CDR3 sequences, more than 9% seen once; the top ten hold 3.5% to 4%. Study-wide points: Contracting CD4+ clones lay largely in CM and EM, with CD8+ ones residing in EMRA.

This TCR derives from a man in his late teens or twenties who had mild COVID-19 (a few samples of this study predate the infection). Cell type and time point are not known. This chain links TRBV29-1 with TRBJ2-1, with 7 bases identical to TRBD2. Sequencing input: PBMCs or a T cell subset sorted from them (not recorded which). CDR3 DNA sequence: TGCAGCGTTGTTTGGCCTAGCGGTTACAATGAGCAGTTCTTC. Its translation: CSVVWPSGYNEQFF.